This TCR beta chain was captured in a study of blood T cell repertoires in COVID-19. Study details: There were acute and convalescent COVID-19 samples, and they came from the United States, Italy and Spain. PBMCs, B-cell-depleted T cells, or T cells were the source of the cDNA or gDNA that made up the material.

This CDR3 contains 18 residues. Authors' analysis steps: Amplification of reference gene primers provided the estimated nucleated cell counts. Measured with immunoSEQ multiplex PCR; TCRdb has only the in-frame clones, and not every one. V and J calls and clone size are those listed in that table; D and trimming were worked out from the DNA. The top ten clones hold around 0.88% of a sample with 190,000 or so clones, around 87% of them seen once. The rearrangement links TRBV21-1 to TRBJ2-2; the tabulated D call, TRBD1, remains unverified against the DNA. TRBV21-1 is assigned pseudogene status. The sequenced sample was peripheral blood. This sequence originates from a woman in her late teens or twenties who had recovered from COVID-19. The CDR3 sequence is CASSKPKTRRDNTGELFF. The CDR3 region has the DNA TGTGCCAGCAGCAAACCAAAAACGCGCAGGGATAACACCGGGGAGCTGTTTTTT.